What follows are 8 T cell receptor beta chains derived from one specimen sequenced in a study of blood T cell repertoires in COVID-19 (dated by TCRdb to between 2020 and 2021). Receptors were amplified or captured by the immunoSEQ multiplex PCR assay. TCRdb holds this immuneACCESS table with in-frame rearrangements only. Some clones are missing; in checked studies, unresolved V genes explain under half, and the rest has no known cause. The sample includes 25,000 to 30,000 clones, with approximately 82% observed a single time. About 1.8% of the sample is taken by the ten largest. The sequencing input was peripheral blood. These receptors came from a man at least 80 years old with active or convalescent COVID-19.

The chain is built from TRBV18 and TRBJ1-3; 10 bases line up with TRBD1. CDR3 length equals 16 residues. Germline-derived CDR1 and CDR2 are KGHSH and LQKENI. The trim removed 2 bases at V and 4 bases at J, leaving 5 bases unmatched. The CDR3 spells CASSPSGQGYGNTIYF. For the CDR3, the DNA is TGTGCCAGCTCACCATCGGGACAGGGGTACGGAAACACCATATATTTT.

The J gene is TRBJ2-5, the V gene TRBV9; D perhaps matches TRBD1 (6 bases). Deletions cut 0 bases from V and 7 bases from J, with 13 bases between. The germline CDR1 and CDR2 sequences are SGDLS and YYNGEE. The CDR3 sequence is 14 residues long. The CDR3 nucleotides read TGTGCCAGCAGCGTAGCAGGGGAAGGGGGGACCCAGTACTTC. It encodes CASSVAGEGGTQYF. Complete variable domain (other parts from reference TRBV9 and TRBJ2-5): DSGVTQTPKHLITATGQRVTLRCSPRSGDLSVYWYQQSLDQGLQFLIQYYNGEERAKGNILERFSAQQFPDLHSELNLSSLELGDSALYFCASSVAGEGGTQYFGPGTRLLVL.

This sequence joins TRBV15 and TRBJ2-3; D unclear. Trimming left V 1 base short and J 2 bases short, with 13 bases between. CDR3 length: 16 residues. CDR1 is LNHNV, CDR2 YYDKDF, per germline (reference sequence). The CDR3 region is CATSRGNQRHTDTQYF. The CDR3 DNA reads as TGTGCCACCAGCAGAGGTAACCAGCGTCACACAGATACGCAGTATTTT.

The count of this clone is one. The J gene is TRBJ2-3, the V gene TRBV6-1; tentatively, D is TRBD1 (5 bases). The germline V gene has CDR1 MNHNS and CDR2 SASEGT. Trimming shortened V by 3 bases and J by 4 bases, and 17 bases separated the two germline ends. CDR3 length: 16 residues. The CDR3 DNA reads as TGTGCCAGCAGTGAGACCGGGCGTTGGGGCGCAGATACGCAGTATTTT. Encoded protein: CASSETGRWGADTQYF.

This clone came up once. The chain has TRBV29-1 and TRBJ2-5, with D tentatively TRBD2 (6 bases). Deletions cut 6 bases from V and 5 bases from J, with 16 bases between. From germline, CDR1 is SQVTM and CDR2 ANQGSEA. The CDR3 runs to 13 residues. The CDR3 nucleotides are TGCAGCGTGTTGGGGCGGGGAAGGGAGACCCAGTACTTC. Translating gives CSVLGRGRETQYF.

The chain employs TRBV2 and TRBJ2-3, with TRBD2 matching over 8 bases. The CDR3 is made up of 15 amino acids. V dropped 2 bases and J dropped 4; count of bases not matched to a gene: 5. CDR1 SNHLY and CDR2 FYNNEI come from the germline V gene. The CDR3 nucleotides read TGTGCCAGCAGTGAAAGGAGCGGGAGTTCAGATACGCAGTATTTT. It codes for CASSERSGSSDTQYF.

The chain uses TRBV29-1 and TRBJ2-1; 7 nucleotides match TRBD2. Trimming took 4 bases from V and 0 from J; bases not matched to a gene: 6. The CDR3 covers 15 residues. Germline loops: CDR1 SQVTM, CDR2 ANQGSEA. The CDR3: CSVGSLADSYNEQFF. CDR3 in DNA: TGCAGCGTTGGTTCTCTAGCGGACTCCTACAATGAGCAGTTCTTC.

The V and J genes are TRBV19 and TRBJ1-2, with 8 positions matching TRBD1. V lost 5 bases and J lost 8; bases outside the gene matches: 16. The CDR3 is 16 residues long. Germline V gene sequence: CDR1 LNHDA, CDR2 SQIVND (reference sequence). CDR3 in DNA: TGTGCCAGTAGTGATGGACAGGGACTTCTATTCGACGGCTACACCTTC. Protein sequence: CASSDGQGLLFDGYTF.